This TCR beta chain was retrieved from a study of cytomegalovirus exposure and HLA in healthy donors. Points from the study as a whole: In a later analysis, most CMV-associated TCR beta chains appeared HLA-restricted.

This PCR relied on a set of 60 Vbeta primers and 13 Jbeta primers. Generated by immunoSEQ multiplex PCR, the TCRdb table keeps only in-frame clones and is missing some. This sample has approximately 90,000 clones, with roughly 80% found just once. The CDR3 spans 13 residues. Trimming removed 2 bases from V and 5 bases from J, with 9 bases in between. Germline V CDR1 and CDR2: MNHNY, SVGAGI (reference sequence). In regard to this clone: As yet, its antigen is unknown.

This clonotype originated in a man aged 35 to 55 in good health and CMV-seronegative. Specimen: PBMCs. V and J are TRBV6-6 and TRBJ1-1; maybe TRBD1 (5 bases). The CDR3 nucleotides are TGTGCCAGCAGTTACCAGGGAGGGACTGAAGCTTTCTTT. As protein: CASSYQGGTEAFF.